The rows below give T cell receptor beta chains drawn from one sample of a study of graft-versus-host responses after intestinal transplantation. These receptors are not linked to any known antigen. The data were produced by immunoSEQ multiplex PCR, yet TCRdb's version contains in-frame clones alone and is incomplete. The sample holds nearly 90,000 clones, roughly four fifths seen once. The material sequenced was unstimulated CD8+ T cells sorted from spleen or lymph node cells, taken before intestinal transplant. Receptors originate from a human donor who received an intestinal transplant. Both conserved end residues are part of each CDR3. The order of the fields is J gene, V gene, D gene, CDR3 length, CDR3 protein, CDR3 DNA. D genes are given only for firm matches.

J: TRBJ1-5
V: TRBV19
D: .
length: 18
CDR3: CASSIKEDHLYSNQPQHF
DNA: TGTGCCAGTAGTATCAAGGAGGACCACCTTTATAGCAATCAGCCCCAGCATTTT

J: TRBJ2-7
V: TRBV5-6
D: .
length: 14
CDR3: CASSRGHAPYEQYF
DNA: TGTGCCAGCAGTCGTGGCCATGCCCCCTACGAGCAGTACTTC

J: TRBJ1-2
V: TRBV7-9
D: TRBD1
length: 16
CDR3: CASSLLPGQPNYGYTF
DNA: TGTGCCAGCAGCCTTCTCCCGGGACAGCCTAACTATGGCTACACCTTC

J: TRBJ2-3
V: TRBV5-5
D: TRBD1
length: 15
CDR3: CASSPPGQETDTQYF
DNA: TGTGCCAGCAGCCCTCCGGGACAGGAAACAGATACGCAGTATTTT

J: TRBJ2-3
V: TRBV5-3
D: TRBD2
length: 15
CDR3: CARSFRGRGADTQYF
DNA: TGTGCCAGAAGCTTTCGCGGGAGGGGCGCAGATACGCAGTATTTT

J: TRBJ2-7
V: TRBV2
D: .
length: 14
CDR3: CASSDEWGPYEQYF
DNA: TGTGCCAGCAGTGATGAGTGGGGTCCCTACGAGCAGTACTTC

J: TRBJ1-1
V: TRBV30
D: .
length: 11
CDR3: CALTGNTEAFF
DNA: TGTGCCTTGACAGGGAACACTGAAGCTTTCTTT

J: TRBJ2-1
V: TRBV6-5
D: TRBD2
length: 15
CDR3: CASSYSPGGDNEQFF
DNA: TGTGCCAGCAGTTACTCCCCGGGAGGTGACAATGAGCAGTTCTTC

J: TRBJ1-5
V: TRBV7-9
D: TRBD1
length: 15
CDR3: CASSSAGGSNQPQHF
DNA: TGTGCCAGCAGCTCCGCAGGGGGTAGCAATCAGCCCCAGCATTTT

J: TRBJ2-3
V: TRBV5-1
D: TRBD2
length: 15
CDR3: CASILTSARTDTQYF
DNA: TGCGCCAGCATCCTTACTAGCGCCCGCACAGATACGCAGTATTTT